The 8 T cell receptor beta chains listed next were all sequenced from one sample in a study of T cells in Graves' hyperthyroidism and ophthalmopathy. Amplification yielded TCR beta CDR3 regions, with RNA transcripts as the source. The TCR CDR3 first-round RT-PCR relied on the HTBI primer set. TCRdb re-called the multiplex PCR reads through MiXCR, storing one row per CDR3 protein. The data contain approximately 640,000 distinct CDR3 sequences, about 45% of them singletons. What was sequenced was peripheral blood or thyroid tissue (not recorded which). Source of these receptors: an adult man with Graves' disease, either hyperthyroidism or ophthalmopathy (not recorded which).

This rearrangement joins TRBV24-1 to TRBJ1-5; D is perhaps TRBD1 (5 bases). The length of the CDR3 is 17 residues. V was trimmed by 11 bases and J by 2 bases, leaving 24 bases between them. Germline CDR1 and CDR2: KGHDR and SFDVKD. CDR3 loop: CASSPPGRVGGNQPQHF. As DNA, the CDR3 is TGTGCCAGCTCACCACCGGGCAGGGTTGGGGGCAATCAGCCCCAGCATTTT.

The chain links TRBV2 to TRBJ1-2; TRBD1 might be the D (6 bases). CDR1 is SNHLY and CDR2 is FYNNEI in the germline V gene. The CDR3 runs 14 residues. Trimming took off 6 bases at V and 7 bases at J, with 18 bases between the two ends. CDR3 sequence reads: CASSPQGSNGGYTF. The CDR3 region has the DNA TGTGCCAGCAGCCCACAGGGTAGCAACGGTGGCTACACCTTC.

This clonotype has a count of ten or more. The chain carries TRBV5-1 and TRBJ2-7, with D possibly TRBD1 on 6 matching bases. Germline assignment: CDR1 SGHRS and CDR2 YFSETQ. Trimming stripped 2 bases from V and 1 base from J, with 10 bases between. CDR3 size: 14 residues. CDR3: CASSFRTASYEQYF. The CDR3 coding sequence is TGCGCCAGCAGCTTCCGGACAGCATCCTACGAGCAGTACTTC.

A word on this clonotype: The junction differs from germline at one of its ends, possibly a read error. The V call is TRBV6-6, the J call TRBJ2-7, with a possible D match to TRBD1 (6 bases). CDR1 MNHNY and CDR2 SVGAGI come from the germline V gene (reference sequence). This CDR3 has 9 amino acids. The CDR3 loop reads CASSYQGSF. The CDR3 DNA reads TGTGCCAGCAGTTACCAGGGGTCCTTC.

This chain links TRBV6-5 with TRBJ2-7; D might be TRBD1 (6 bases). Germline-derived CDR1 and CDR2 are MNHEY and SVGAGI. This CDR3 has 16 residues. Trimming cost V 0 bases and J 3 bases, with 15 bases left between them. The CDR3 DNA reads TGTGCCAGCAGTTACTCAGGGGGATATAGTAACTACGAGCAGTACTTC. Translating it yields CASSYSGGYSNYEQYF.

This chain links TRBV10-3 with TRBJ2-7; D assignment may be TRBD1 or TRBD2 (5 bases each). This CDR3 has 15 residues. V was cut by 10 bases and J by 2 bases, with 21 bases left in between. CDR1 is ENHRY and CDR2 is SYGVKD in the germline V gene. The CDR3 coding sequence is TGTGCCAGCAGCCCCGGGGCAGCAGAGGCCTACGAGCAGTACTTC. The encoded protein is CASSPGAAEAYEQYF.

On this clonotype: One end of the junction fails to match germline, which may point to a read error. The chain carries TRBV7-9 and TRBJ2-5; 10 bases fit TRBD2. In germline, CDR1 is SEHNR, CDR2 FQNEAQ (reference sequence). The CDR3 consists of 17 residues. The CDR3 protein is CASSQVQVAGGGETQYF. CDR3 DNA: TGCGCCAGCAGCCAAGTGCAGGTAGCGGGGGGAGGTGAGACCCAGTACTTC.

This chain joins TRBV10-3 and TRBJ2-5; TRBD1 is a possible D gene (6 bases). The V gene lost 9 bases and the J gene lost 0 bases, with 17 bases spanning the gap. From germline, CDR1 is ENHRY and CDR2 SYGVKD. The CDR3 has 15 residues. The CDR3 DNA reads as TGTGCCATAGCATACAGGGAGAACAACCAAGAGACCCAGTACTTC. Its protein is CAIAYRENNQETQYF.